This T cell receptor (beta chain) was obtained from a study of blood T cell repertoires in COVID-19. As for the study in general: Collection of acute and convalescent COVID-19 samples took place in the United States, Italy and Spain. The analysed material was cDNA or gDNA that came from T cells, B-cell-depleted T cells, or PBMCs.

This clone was found a few times. Sequencing was performed with immunoSEQ multiplex PCR; in TCRdb, only in-frame clones are kept and a portion is missing. Here the sample spans a few hundred thousand clones, about 91% being singletons. The germline gives CDR1 SGHAT, CDR2 FQNNGV. CDR3 length equals 13 residues. The V end was cut by 4 bases, the J end by 0 bases, with 4 bases between. The chain links TRBV11-2 to TRBJ1-3; D not resolved. The sequenced sample consisted of peripheral blood. This sequence originates from a person aged 18-29 years with COVID-19, enrolled during active disease. Here the CDR3 DNA reads TGTGCCAGCAGCTCTTTCTCTGGAAACACCATATATTTT. Amino acid sequence: CASSSFSGNTIYF.